Below are 15 T cell receptor beta chains sequenced from a single sample in a study of cytomegalovirus exposure and HLA in healthy donors. The study ran its PCR with 60 Vbeta and 13 Jbeta primers. The table came from immunoSEQ multiplex PCR; TCRdb's copy has only in-frame clones and leaves some out. Of 250,000 or so clones in the sample, around 80% were seen once. Source material: PBMCs. The receptors stem from a woman between 55 and 75 years old in good health and CMV-seropositive.

The CDR3 bases are TGTGCCAGCAGTCAGAGATGGGACTCCCAAGAGACCCAGTACTTC. Its protein is CASSQRWDSQETQYF. The chain is built from TRBV27 and TRBJ2-5; D might be TRBD2 (6 bases). Germline values: CDR1 MNHEY, CDR2 SMNVEV (reference sequence). Trimming took off 5 bases at V and 1 base at J, with 14 bases between the two ends. The CDR3 spans 15 residues.

CDR3 amino acids: CASSHGTSGLGGDEQFF. In DNA form, the CDR3 reads TGCGCCAGCAGCCACGGGACTAGCGGGTTGGGGGGGGATGAGCAGTTCTTC. This chain connects TRBV5-1 to TRBJ2-1, with 12 positions matching TRBD2. CDR1 and CDR2 (germline): SGHRS, YFSETQ. The V segment lost 4 bases and the J segment 8 bases; nucleotides outside the gene matches: 13. The CDR3 has 17 residues.

This chain connects TRBV15 to TRBJ2-6; D is possibly TRBD2 (6 bases). The ends were cut back, 5 bases at V and 0 bases at J, with 14 bases in the middle. This CDR3 is 17 amino acids long. The germline gives CDR1 LNHNV, CDR2 YYDKDF (reference sequence). The CDR3 DNA reads as TGTGCCACCAGCCGGGGACCGGGACTCTCTGGGGCCAACGTCCTGACTTTC. It translates to CATSRGPGLSGANVLTF.

V usage is TRBV2 and J usage is TRBJ2-7; 13 bases are a match to TRBD2. The V gene's germline CDR1 is SNHLY and CDR2 FYNNEI. The CDR3 is 19 residues long. After removal of 8 bases from V and 0 bases from J, the junction contained 16 bases not matched to a gene. This CDR3 is CASSTEGLAGWGSSYEQYF. The CDR3 DNA sequence: TGTGCCAGCTCTACCGAGGGACTAGCGGGGTGGGGTAGCTCCTACGAGCAGTACTTC.

The chain combines TRBV19 with TRBJ2-3; no clear D. V dropped 5 bases and J dropped 0 bases, with 12 bases sitting between them. Germline V gene data show CDR1 as LNHDA and CDR2 as SQIVND (reference sequence). The CDR3 extends over 15 amino acids. The chain's CDR3 is CASSPWRVSTDTQYF. Here the CDR3 DNA reads TGTGCCAGTAGTCCGTGGAGAGTTAGCACAGATACGCAGTATTTT.

The CDR3 here is CASSDTGTDTQYF. CDR3 bases: TGTGCCAGTAGCGATACAGGCACAGATACGCAGTATTTT. The chain carries TRBV19 and TRBJ2-3, with D hard to call. The germline gives CDR1 LNHDA, CDR2 SQIVND (reference sequence). V was trimmed by 6 bases and J by 1 base, leaving 8 bases between them. This CDR3 comprises 13 residues.

J is TRBJ2-5 and V is TRBV5-1, with 10 bases matching TRBD2. V shed 3 bases and J 2 bases; nucleotides not matched to a gene: 10. The germline V gene has CDR1 SGHRS and CDR2 YFSETQ. The CDR3 is made up of 17 amino acids. The CDR3 sequence: CASSWASGRTLQETQYF. CDR3 bases: TGCGCCAGCAGCTGGGCTAGCGGGAGAACCTTGCAAGAGACCCAGTACTTC.

The rearrangement joins TRBV6-7 to TRBJ2-3; tentatively, D is TRBD2 (6 bases). TRBV6-7 is assigned to the ORF class and has an uncertain function. The CDR3 runs 17 residues. V gave up 0 bases and J gave up 2 bases, with 15 bases separating them. CDR3 in DNA: TGTGCCAGCAGTTACTCGATTGGAGGGGAACCCACAGATACGCAGTATTTT. Amino acid sequence: CASSYSIGGEPTDTQYF.

The chain joins TRBV6-1 to TRBJ1-5, with TRBD1 matching 7 bases. Germline loops: CDR1 MNHNS, CDR2 SASEGT. V lost 6 bases, J lost 7 bases, and 6 bases stayed unmatched. The CDR3 consists of 13 residues. CDR3 nucleotides: TGTGCCAGCAGGGGACAGAGTAGACAGCCCCAGCATTTT. Translated: CASRGQSRQPQHF.

The J gene is TRBJ1-2, the V gene TRBV18; D is perhaps TRBD1 (6 bases). Trimming removed 3 bases at V and 5 bases at J, with 13 bases between. The CDR3 loop spans 14 amino acids. Germline V lookup: CDR1 KGHSH, CDR2 LQKENI. In DNA form, the CDR3 reads TGTGCCAGCTCACCCGTACAGGGACCGTATGGCTACACCTTC. It is translated as CASSPVQGPYGYTF.

The genes are TRBV5-1 and TRBJ1-2, with D possibly matching TRBD1 (5 bases). In germline, CDR1 is SGHRS, CDR2 YFSETQ. Trimming took 0 bases from V and 8 from J, leaving 11 bases between them. The CDR3 consists of 13 residues. The CDR3 region is CASSLEDNLGYTF. CDR3 DNA: TGCGCCAGCAGCTTGGAGGACAATCTCGGCTACACCTTC.

The CDR3 sequence: CASSYSVAGENYNEQFF. CDR3 nucleotide sequence: TGCGCCAGCAGCTATTCTGTAGCGGGAGAGAACTACAATGAGCAGTTCTTC. The chain links TRBV5-1 to TRBJ2-1, with 9 bases aligning to TRBD2. The CDR3 contains 17 residues. After removal of 3 bases from V and 3 bases from J, the junction contained 10 bases not matched to a gene. The germline CDR1 and CDR2 sequences are SGHRS and YFSETQ.

The CDR3 nucleotides read TGTGCTAGTGGTTTGGACAGGGGAACCGAGCAGTACTTC. Amino acids: CASGLDRGTEQYF. This chain uses TRBV12-5 with TRBJ2-7; 7 nucleotides line up with TRBD1. Trimming cost V 1 base and J 6 bases; bases outside gene matches: 3. Per germline, CDR1 LGHNT and CDR2 FRNRAP. The CDR3 has 13 amino acids.

V and J are TRBV7-9 and TRBJ1-2, with D tentatively TRBD1 (5 bases). Trimming pared 3 bases from V and 5 bases from J, leaving 10 bases between. Germline V gene data show CDR1 as SEHNR and CDR2 as FQNEAQ (reference sequence). This CDR3 spans 13 amino acids. The CDR3 nucleotides are TGTGCCAGCAGCTTCGACAGTGGATATGGCTACACCTTC. Residues: CASSFDSGYGYTF.

The V gene is TRBV7-6, the J gene TRBJ1-2, with 7 bases fitting TRBD1. Germline V lookup: CDR1 SGHVS, CDR2 FNYEAQ. The junction had 7 bases not matched to a gene; V was cut back by 5 bases and J by 4 bases. This CDR3 has 14 amino acids. As DNA, the CDR3 is TGTGCCAGCAGCCGTGACAGGGCGTCCTATGGCTACACCTTC. Its protein is CASSRDRASYGYTF.